This TCR beta chain was captured by sequencing in a study of shared clonotypes between healthy human individuals. The study, taken as a whole, reports: Sampling covered blood only; tissue repertoires likely differ. In four donors, 4.5% to 5.5% of naive CD4 clonotypes appeared in common.

Only Caucasian adults living in Nashville, Tennessee made up the donor group. TCRdb's copy holds only in-frame clones and misses some; the assay was immunoSEQ multiplex PCR. The data contain some 380,000 clones, approximately 96% of them singletons. Trimming removed 7 bases from V and 3 bases from J, with 13 bases in between. This CDR3 spans 13 amino acids. Germline assignment: CDR1 SQVTM and CDR2 ANQGSEA. Details on this clone: Its antigen is unidentified.

This sequence originates from a man under 40 in good health. The sample was memory CD8+ T cells sorted from blood. Subset given: CD45RO+ cells pooled with CCR7-negative TemRA cells. The genes are TRBV29-1 and TRBJ2-1; D uncertain. The CDR3 nucleotides read TGCAGCGCCCAAAGGGCATACTACAATGAGCAGTTCTTC. It encodes CSAQRAYYNEQFF.